The source of this T cell receptor (beta chain) is a study of blood T cell repertoires in COVID-19. Libraries were prepared by immunoSEQ multiplex PCR; TCRdb keeps only in-frame clonotypes and omits some of them. The sample yields roughly 210,000 clones, 84% seen once. The receptor's source is a woman older than 75 with COVID-19, enrolled during active disease. Sequencing was performed on peripheral blood.

CDR3 nucleotides: TGTGCCAGCAGTCGGGACACCTCAATGCAGCCCCAGCATTTT. It translates to CASSRDTSMQPQHF. This chain connects TRBV6-5 to TRBJ1-5; D is perhaps TRBD1 (6 bases). Germline loops: CDR1 MNHEY, CDR2 SVGAGI. CDR3 length: 14 residues. Trimming took off 5 bases at V and 7 bases at J, with 15 bases between the two ends.